A single sample is the source of the 19 T cell receptor beta chains below, sequenced in a study of regulatory T cells in long-lasting Graves disease. CDR3-region Arm-PCR and iRepertoire HTBI primers produced the TCR beta libraries. TCRdb re-called the multiplex PCR reads with MiXCR, one entry per CDR3 protein. The repertoire consists of over 350,000 distinct CDR3 sequences, with approximately 14% occurring once and the leading ten covering under 20%. Noted time point: newly diagnosed GD, antithyroid drugs for less than 3 months. PBMCs were the source of the RNA used for TCR sequencing. These data also featured in a second study, about T cells in Graves' hyperthyroidism and ophthalmopathy.

The starting material was peripheral blood mononuclear cells (PBMCs), obtained at new diagnosis, from a patient treated with antithyroid drugs. Receptor source: a woman in her fifties or sixties with Graves disease.

This clonotype has just a few counts. The gene calls are TRBV6-2 or TRBV6-3 and TRBJ1-1; D not certain. CDR3 length: 19 amino acids. CDR1 and CDR2 from the germline V gene are MNHEY and SVGEGT. V was trimmed by 6 bases and J by 0 bases, leaving 26 bases between them. Here the CDR3 reads CASSQNRPTGRKMNTEAFF. In DNA, the CDR3 is TGTGCCAGCAGCCAAAATCGTCCGACGGGCCGAAAGATGAACACTGAAGCTTTCTTT.

The sample holds many counts of this clonotype. The chain is built from TRBV9 and TRBJ2-1; D possibly uses TRBD1 or TRBD2 (5 bases each). V was clipped by 2 bases and J by 5 bases, with 14 bases between them. The CDR3 extends over 15 amino acids. Germline V gene sequence: CDR1 SGDLS, CDR2 YYNGEE. CDR3 coding DNA: TGTGCCAGCAGCGTGGGCAGGGAGCCTCACAATGAGCAGTTCTTC. It codes for CASSVGREPHNEQFF.

The sample holds many counts of this clonotype. The V and J genes are TRBV2 and TRBJ1-5; the match to TRBD1 covers 7 bases. The V gene's germline CDR1 is SNHLY and CDR2 FYNNEI. The CDR3 sequence is 15 residues long. V trimming: 6 bases; J trimming: 1 base; junction bases outside the gene matches: 6. CDR3 in amino acids: CASRTRDRSNQPQHF. The CDR3 DNA sequence: TGTGCCAGCAGAACCCGGGACAGAAGCAATCAGCCCCAGCATTTT.

The chain has TRBV6-1 and TRBJ2-7; no clear D. The germline CDR1 and CDR2 sequences are MNHNS and SASEGT. The CDR3 runs to 14 residues. V shed 5 bases and J shed 0 bases, with 11 bases lying between them. The CDR3 region is CASSLDRYSYEQYF. Here the CDR3 DNA reads TGTGCCAGCAGTCTTGACCGGTACTCCTACGAGCAGTACTTC.

The chain links TRBV30 to TRBJ2-7, with 11 nucleotides matching TRBD1. The germline CDR1 and CDR2 sequences are GTSNPN and SVGIG (reference sequence). This CDR3 comprises 15 residues. V gave up 1 base and J gave up 4 bases; unmatched junction bases: 6. CDR3 protein: CAWSAGTGGSYEQYF. CDR3 coding DNA: TGTGCCTGGAGTGCCGGGACAGGGGGTTCGTACGAGCAGTACTTC.

This clonotype was seen repeatedly, ten times or more. The chain recombines TRBV3-1 with TRBJ1-2, with a weak D call TRBD1 (5 bases). The V and J ends lost 5 bases and 4 bases respectively, with 11 bases between them. The length of the CDR3 is 13 residues. The germline V gene encodes CDR1 LGHDT and CDR2 YNNKEL (reference sequence). CDR3 in DNA: TGTGCCAGCAGCACGGTTCAGGGCTATGGCTACACCTTC. It specifies CASSTVQGYGYTF.

As regards this clonotype: Being one base from a much bigger clone, this may be a read error. The chain uses TRBV24-1 and TRBJ2-2; the D call may be TRBD1 or TRBD2 (5 bases each). Germline CDR1 reads KGHDR; CDR2 reads SFDVKD. CDR3 size: 14 residues. DNA for the CDR3: TGTGCCACCAGTGATTTTAAGGGGACCGGGGAGCTGTCTTTT. Its protein product is CATSDFKGTGELSF.

This clonotype showed up many times. V usage is TRBV13 and J usage is TRBJ1-5, with a tentative D call TRBD1 (5 bases). The CDR3 sequence is 15 residues long. Germline V CDR1 and CDR2: PRHDT, FYEKMQ (reference sequence). The V end lost 5 bases, the J end lost 3 bases, and 14 bases lay between the germline ends. The CDR3 region has the DNA TGTGCCAGCAGCCGCGGGGGACGGACCAATCAGCCCCAGCATTTT. Encoded protein: CASSRGGRTNQPQHF.

This clonotype has a count of ten or more. The chain carries TRBV6-1 and TRBJ1-3; D call uncertain. Trimming stripped 11 bases from V and 1 base from J, with 12 bases between. Germline V CDR1 and CDR2: MNHNS, SASEGT. The CDR3 runs 13 residues. The CDR3, as DNA: TGTGCCGTGAGGACGGATTCTGGAAACACCATATATTTT. It codes for CAVRTDSGNTIYF.

CDR3 in DNA: TGCAGCGTTGTACCCGGGGCAGGAGGCCCCCTCCACTTT. As protein: CSVVPGAGGPLHF. The rearrangement links TRBV29-1 to TRBJ1-6; a weak D match, TRBD1 (5 bases). Germline loops: CDR1 SQVTM, CDR2 ANQGSEA. The CDR3 consists of 13 residues. V was trimmed by 4 bases and J by 13 bases, leaving 17 bases between them.

This clonotype has a count of ten or more. The genes are TRBV11-2 and TRBJ2-7, with TRBD2 as a possible D gene (6 bases). Trimming stripped 1 base from V and 2 bases from J, with 21 bases between. The germline V gene has CDR1 SGHAT and CDR2 FQNNGV. The CDR3 spans 18 residues. The CDR3 DNA reads as TGTGCCAGCAGCTTAGTTTGGTCTAGCGAAATTGGGGCCTACGAGCAGTACTTC. It yields the protein CASSLVWSSEIGAYEQYF.

This clonotype has a count of ten or more. The conserved phenylalanine or tryptophan is not found at the CDR3 terminus, so this likely reflects a read error. Because the CDR3's place on the DNA is in doubt, the DNA is left out and the CDR3 is given as listed by TCRdb. The CDR3 region is CSARDLTGGP. This chain connects TRBV20-1 to TRBJ2-2; no DNA check was done on the table's D call, TRBD1. Germline CDR1 reads DFQATT; CDR2 reads SNEGSKA (reference sequence). 10 amino acids form the CDR3, both terminal residues included.

The chain uses TRBV6-5 and TRBJ1-3, with no clear D. The CDR3 sequence is 14 residues long. Trimming took 2 bases from V and 0 from J, leaving 5 bases between them. Germline V gene lookup returns CDR1 MNHEY and CDR2 SVGAGI. The CDR3 DNA is TGTGCCAGCAGTTACCTTTCCTCTGGAAACACCATATATTTT. Amino acid sequence: CASSYLSSGNTIYF.

This clonotype was counted only a few times. The junction differs from germline at one of its ends, possibly a read error. The rearrangement uses TRBV9 and TRBJ2-7, with D uncertain. Germline CDR1 reads SGDLS; CDR2 reads YYNGEE. The CDR3 is made up of 15 amino acids. The CDR3 DNA follows: TGTACCAGCAGCGTGGGCCCTATGTACCCCTACGAGCAGTACTTC. Encoded protein: CTSSVGPMYPYEQYF. The whole variable domain, filled in from reference TRBV9 and TRBJ2-7, reads DSGVTQTPKHLITATGQRVTLRCSPRSGDLSVYWYQQSLDQGLQFLIQYYNGEERAKGNILERFSAQQFPDLHSELNLSSLELGDSALYFCTSSVGPMYPYEQYFGPGTRLTVT.

The chain joins TRBV19 to TRBJ1-5; D is unresolved. Trimming removed 7 bases from V and 5 bases from J, with 12 bases in between. Germline-derived CDR1 and CDR2 are LNHDA and SQIVND (reference sequence). The CDR3 runs to 13 residues. CDR3 in amino acids: CASTPDYYQPQHF. The CDR3 region has the DNA TGTGCCAGTACACCGGACTATTATCAGCCCCAGCATTTT.

The chain carries TRBV12-3 or TRBV12-4 and TRBJ2-5, with TRBD1 identical over 9 bases. This CDR3 spans 15 amino acids. With 5 bases clipped from V and 3 bases from J, the junction kept 7 bases outside the gene matches. The CDR3 reads CASSNTGQGKETQYF. The CDR3 DNA reads TGTGCCAGCAGTAACACCGGACAGGGGAAAGAGACCCAGTACTTC.

This clonotype occurred many times. J is TRBJ2-1 and V is TRBV20-1, with a possible D match to TRBD1 (6 bases). CDR3 length equals 14 residues. V was trimmed by 1 base and J by 2 bases, leaving 9 bases between them. CDR1 DFQATT and CDR2 SNEGSKA come from the germline V gene (reference sequence). Here the CDR3 reads CSARVGTTYNEQFF. CDR3 DNA sequence: TGCAGTGCTAGAGTGGGGACAACCTACAATGAGCAGTTCTTC.

Ten or more counts support this clonotype. The chain has TRBV2 and TRBJ1-5; tentative D call: TRBD1 (6 bases). Trimming removed 2 bases at V and 9 bases at J, with 14 bases between. CDR3 length equals 14 residues. Looked up from germline, CDR1 is SNHLY and CDR2 is FYNNEI. CDR3 sequence: CASSEMRGIWPQHF. The CDR3 nucleotides read TGTGCCAGCAGTGAAATGAGGGGGATCTGGCCCCAGCATTTT.

This clonotype was counted many times. The chain combines TRBV5-1 with TRBJ1-1; 11 bases are a match to TRBD1. This CDR3 spans 16 amino acids. Trimming at V came to 4 bases and at J to 2 bases, leaving 7 bases not matched to a gene. The V gene's germline CDR1 is SGHRS and CDR2 YFSETQ. CDR3 in amino acids: CASSGGQGAGNTEAFF. Here the CDR3 DNA reads TGCGCCAGCAGCGGCGGACAGGGGGCCGGTAACACTGAAGCTTTCTTT.